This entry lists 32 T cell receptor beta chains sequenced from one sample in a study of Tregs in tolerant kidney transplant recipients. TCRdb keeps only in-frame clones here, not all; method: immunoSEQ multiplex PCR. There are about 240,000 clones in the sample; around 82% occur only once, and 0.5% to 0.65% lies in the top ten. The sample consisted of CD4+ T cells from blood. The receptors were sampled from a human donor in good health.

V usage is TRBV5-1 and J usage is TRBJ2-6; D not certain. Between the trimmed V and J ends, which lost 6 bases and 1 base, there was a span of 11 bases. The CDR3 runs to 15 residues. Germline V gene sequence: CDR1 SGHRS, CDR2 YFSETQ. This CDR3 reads CASMTEPSGANVLTF. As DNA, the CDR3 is TGCGCCAGCATGACGGAACCGTCTGGGGCCAACGTCCTGACTTTC.

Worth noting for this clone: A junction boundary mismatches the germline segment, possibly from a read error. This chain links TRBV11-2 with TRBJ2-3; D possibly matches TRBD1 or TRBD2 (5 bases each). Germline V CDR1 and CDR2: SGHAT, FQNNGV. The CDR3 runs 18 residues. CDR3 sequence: CANSLGVLGESSTDTQYF. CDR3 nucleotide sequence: TGTGCCAACAGCTTAGGGGTGTTAGGGGAGTCTAGCACAGATACGCAGTATTTT.

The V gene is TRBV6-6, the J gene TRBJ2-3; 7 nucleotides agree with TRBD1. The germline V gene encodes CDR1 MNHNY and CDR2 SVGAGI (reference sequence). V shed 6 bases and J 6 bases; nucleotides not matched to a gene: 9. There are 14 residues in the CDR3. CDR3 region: CASRHRDRVDTQYF. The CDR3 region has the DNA TGTGCCAGCAGACACCGGGACAGAGTTGATACGCAGTATTTT.

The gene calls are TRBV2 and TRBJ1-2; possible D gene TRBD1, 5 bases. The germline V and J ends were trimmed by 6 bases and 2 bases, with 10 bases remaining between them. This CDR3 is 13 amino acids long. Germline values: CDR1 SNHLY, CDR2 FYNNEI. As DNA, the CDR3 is TGTGCCAGCAGGTTAGACAGCAACTATGGCTACACCTTC. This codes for CASRLDSNYGYTF.

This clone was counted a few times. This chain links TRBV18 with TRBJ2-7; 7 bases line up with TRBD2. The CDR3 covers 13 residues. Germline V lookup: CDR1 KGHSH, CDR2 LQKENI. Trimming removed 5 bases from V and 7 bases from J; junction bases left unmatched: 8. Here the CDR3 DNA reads TGTGCCAGCTCAGCTAGACTAGCCCAAGAGCAGTACTTC. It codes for CASSARLAQEQYF.

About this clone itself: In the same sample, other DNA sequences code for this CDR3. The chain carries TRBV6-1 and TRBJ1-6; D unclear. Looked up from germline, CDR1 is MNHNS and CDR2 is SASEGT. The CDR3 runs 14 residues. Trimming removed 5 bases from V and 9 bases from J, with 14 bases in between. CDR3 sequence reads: CASSLEPEGSPLHF. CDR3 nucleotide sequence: TGTGCCAGCAGTCTCGAGCCCGAGGGTTCACCCCTCCACTTT.

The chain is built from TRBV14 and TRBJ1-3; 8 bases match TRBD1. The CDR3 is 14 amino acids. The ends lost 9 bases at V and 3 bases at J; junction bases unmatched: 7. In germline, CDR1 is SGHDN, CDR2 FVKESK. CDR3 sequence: CASNQGALGNTIYF. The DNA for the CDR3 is TGTGCCAGTAACCAGGGGGCGCTTGGAAACACCATATATTTT.

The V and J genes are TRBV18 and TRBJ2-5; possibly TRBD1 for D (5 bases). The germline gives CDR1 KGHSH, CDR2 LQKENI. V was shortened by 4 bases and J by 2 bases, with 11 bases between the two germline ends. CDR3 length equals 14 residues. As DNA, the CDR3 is TGTGCCAGCTCACTCCTAGACAGTCAAGAGACCCAGTACTTC. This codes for CASSLLDSQETQYF.

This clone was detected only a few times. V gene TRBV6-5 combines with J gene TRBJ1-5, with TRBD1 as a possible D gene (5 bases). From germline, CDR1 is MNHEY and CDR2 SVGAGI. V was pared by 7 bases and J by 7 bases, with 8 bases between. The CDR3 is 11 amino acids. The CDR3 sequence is CASKGTQPQHF. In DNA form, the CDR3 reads TGTGCCAGCAAAGGGACCCAGCCCCAGCATTTT.

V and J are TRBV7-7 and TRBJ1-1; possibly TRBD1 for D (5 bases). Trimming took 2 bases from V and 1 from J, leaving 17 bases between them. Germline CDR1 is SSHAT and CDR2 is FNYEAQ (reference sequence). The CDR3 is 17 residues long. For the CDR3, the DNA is TGTGCCAGCAGCTTAAATAGCAGGGTTGGTAAGAACACTGAAGCTTTCTTT. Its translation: CASSLNSRVGKNTEAFF.

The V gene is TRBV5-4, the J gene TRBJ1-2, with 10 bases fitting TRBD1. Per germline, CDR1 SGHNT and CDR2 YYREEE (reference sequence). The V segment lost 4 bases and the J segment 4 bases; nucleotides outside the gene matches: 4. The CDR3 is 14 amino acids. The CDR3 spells CASSLDRGVYGYTF. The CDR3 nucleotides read TGTGCCAGCAGCCTGGACAGGGGGGTCTATGGCTACACCTTC.

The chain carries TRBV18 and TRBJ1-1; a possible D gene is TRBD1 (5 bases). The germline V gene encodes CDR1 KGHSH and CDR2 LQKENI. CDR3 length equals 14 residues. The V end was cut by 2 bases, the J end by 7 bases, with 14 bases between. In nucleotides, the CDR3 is TGTGCCAGCTCACCAGCGGGGGTGGGGAGTGAAGCTTTCTTT. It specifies CASSPAGVGSEAFF.

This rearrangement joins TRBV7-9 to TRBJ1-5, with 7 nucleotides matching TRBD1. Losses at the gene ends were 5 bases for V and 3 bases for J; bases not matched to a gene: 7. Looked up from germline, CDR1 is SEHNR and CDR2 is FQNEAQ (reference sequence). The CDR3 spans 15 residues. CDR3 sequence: CASSSGTADNQPQHF. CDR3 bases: TGTGCCAGCAGCAGCGGGACAGCCGACAATCAGCCCCAGCATTTT.

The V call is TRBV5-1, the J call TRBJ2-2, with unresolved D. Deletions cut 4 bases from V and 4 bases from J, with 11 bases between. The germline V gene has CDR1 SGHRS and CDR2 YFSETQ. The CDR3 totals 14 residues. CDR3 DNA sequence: TGCGCCAGCAGCGTGACCTCAGGCACCGGGGAGCTGTTTTTT. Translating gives CASSVTSGTGELFF.

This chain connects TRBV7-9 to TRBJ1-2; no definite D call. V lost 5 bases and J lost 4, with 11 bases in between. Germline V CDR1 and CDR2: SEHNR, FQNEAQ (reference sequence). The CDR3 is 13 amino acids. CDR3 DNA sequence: TGTGCCAGCAGCGTTCCGGGGATCTATGGCTACACCTTC. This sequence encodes CASSVPGIYGYTF.

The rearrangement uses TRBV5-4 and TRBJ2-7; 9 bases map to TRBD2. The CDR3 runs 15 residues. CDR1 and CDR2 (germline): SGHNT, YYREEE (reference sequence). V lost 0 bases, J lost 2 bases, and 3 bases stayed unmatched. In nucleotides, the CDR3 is TGTGCCAGCAGCTTGGGCGGGAGGGTTACCTACGAGCAGTACTTC. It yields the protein CASSLGGRVTYEQYF. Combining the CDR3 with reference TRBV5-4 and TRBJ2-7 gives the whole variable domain ETGVTQSPTHLIKTRGQQVTLRCSSQSGHNTVSWYQQALGQGPQFIFQYYREEENGRGNFPPRFSGLQFPNYSSELNVNALELDDSALYLCASSLGGRVTYEQYFGPGTRLTVT.

CDR3 in amino acids: CAWSARGRYSPLHF. As DNA, the CDR3 is TGTGCCTGGAGTGCCAGGGGGCGGTATTCACCCCTCCACTTT. The chain is built from TRBV30 and TRBJ1-6; 8 nucleotides agree with TRBD1. CDR1 GTSNPN and CDR2 SVGIG come from the germline V gene (reference sequence). Trimming cost V 1 base and J 8 bases; bases outside gene matches: 4. The CDR3 runs to 14 residues.

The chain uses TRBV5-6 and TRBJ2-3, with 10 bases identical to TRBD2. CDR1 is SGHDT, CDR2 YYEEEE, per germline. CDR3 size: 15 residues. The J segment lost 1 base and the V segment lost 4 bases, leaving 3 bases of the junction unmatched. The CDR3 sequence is CASSPLAGGTDTQYF. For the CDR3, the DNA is TGTGCCAGCAGCCCTCTAGCGGGGGGCACAGATACGCAGTATTTT.

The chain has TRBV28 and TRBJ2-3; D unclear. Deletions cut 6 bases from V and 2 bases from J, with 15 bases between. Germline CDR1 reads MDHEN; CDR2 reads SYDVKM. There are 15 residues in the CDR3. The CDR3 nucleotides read TGTGCCAGCAGGAGGTCCTATTCAAACACAGATACGCAGTATTTT. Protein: CASRRSYSNTDTQYF.

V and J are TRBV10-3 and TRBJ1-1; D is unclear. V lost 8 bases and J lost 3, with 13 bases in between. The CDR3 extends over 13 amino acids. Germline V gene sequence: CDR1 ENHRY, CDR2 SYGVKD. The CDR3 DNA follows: TGTGCCATCGGCCCTGACAAATACACTGAAGCTTTCTTT. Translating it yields CAIGPDKYTEAFF.

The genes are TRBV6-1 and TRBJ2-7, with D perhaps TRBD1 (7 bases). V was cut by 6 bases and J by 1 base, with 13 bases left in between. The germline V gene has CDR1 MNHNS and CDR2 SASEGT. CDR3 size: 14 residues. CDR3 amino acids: CASRRGDSSYEQYF. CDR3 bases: TGTGCCAGCAGGAGGGGGGACAGTTCCTACGAGCAGTACTTC.

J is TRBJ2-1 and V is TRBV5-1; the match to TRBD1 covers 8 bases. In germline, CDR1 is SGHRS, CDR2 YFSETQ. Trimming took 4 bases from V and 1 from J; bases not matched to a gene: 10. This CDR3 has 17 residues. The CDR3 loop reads CASSPWPDRASYNEQFF. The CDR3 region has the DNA TGCGCCAGCAGCCCCTGGCCGGACAGGGCATCCTACAATGAGCAGTTCTTC.

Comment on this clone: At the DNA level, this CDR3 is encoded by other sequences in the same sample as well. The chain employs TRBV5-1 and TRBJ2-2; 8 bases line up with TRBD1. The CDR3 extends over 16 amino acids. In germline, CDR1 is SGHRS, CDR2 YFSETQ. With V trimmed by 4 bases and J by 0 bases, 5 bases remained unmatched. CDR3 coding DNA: TGCGCCAGCAGCACCGGACAGGGTTCGAACACCGGGGAGCTGTTTTTT. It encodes CASSTGQGSNTGELFF.

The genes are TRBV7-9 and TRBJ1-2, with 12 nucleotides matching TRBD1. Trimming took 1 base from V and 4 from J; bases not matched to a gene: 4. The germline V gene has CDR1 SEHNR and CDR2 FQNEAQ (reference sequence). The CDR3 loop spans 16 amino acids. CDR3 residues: CASSLGDRGRSYGYTF. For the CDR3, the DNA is TGTGCCAGCAGCTTAGGGGACAGGGGGCGCAGCTATGGCTACACCTTC.

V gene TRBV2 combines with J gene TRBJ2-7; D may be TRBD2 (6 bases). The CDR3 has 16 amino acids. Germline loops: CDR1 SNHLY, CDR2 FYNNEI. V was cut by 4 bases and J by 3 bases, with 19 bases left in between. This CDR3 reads CASSVAVWQGGYEQYF. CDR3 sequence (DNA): TGTGCCAGCAGTGTCGCGGTCTGGCAGGGAGGCTACGAGCAGTACTTC.

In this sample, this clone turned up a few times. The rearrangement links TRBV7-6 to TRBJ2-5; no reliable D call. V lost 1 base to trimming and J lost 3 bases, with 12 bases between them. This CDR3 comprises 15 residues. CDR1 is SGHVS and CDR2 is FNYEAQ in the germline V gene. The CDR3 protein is CASSLVYRMEETQYF. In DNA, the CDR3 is TGTGCCAGCAGCTTAGTATACAGAATGGAAGAGACCCAGTACTTC.

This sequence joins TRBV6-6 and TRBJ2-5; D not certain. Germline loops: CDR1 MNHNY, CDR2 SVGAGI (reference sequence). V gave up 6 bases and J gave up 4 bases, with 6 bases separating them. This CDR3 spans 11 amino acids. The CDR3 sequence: CASRNLETQYF. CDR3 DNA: TGTGCCAGCAGGAACCTAGAGACCCAGTACTTC.

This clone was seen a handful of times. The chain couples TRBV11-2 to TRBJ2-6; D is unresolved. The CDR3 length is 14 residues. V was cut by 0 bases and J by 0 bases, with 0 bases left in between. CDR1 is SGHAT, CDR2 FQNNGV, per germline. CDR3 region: CASSLDSGANVLTF. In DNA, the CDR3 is TGTGCCAGCAGCTTAGACTCTGGGGCCAACGTCCTGACTTTC. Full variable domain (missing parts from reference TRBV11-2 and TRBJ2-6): EAGVAQSPRYKIIEKRQSVAFWCNPISGHATLYWYQQILGQGPKLLIQFQNNGVVDDSQLPKDRFSAERLKGVDSTLKIQPAKLEDSAVYLCASSLDSGANVLTFGAGSRLTVL.

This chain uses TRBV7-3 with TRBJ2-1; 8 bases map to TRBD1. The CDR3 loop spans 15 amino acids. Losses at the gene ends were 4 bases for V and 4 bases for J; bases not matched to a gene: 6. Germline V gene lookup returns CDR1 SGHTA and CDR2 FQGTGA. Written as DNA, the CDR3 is TGTGCCAGCAGCTCGGCCGGGACAGGTTACAATGAGCAGTTCTTC. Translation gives CASSSAGTGYNEQFF. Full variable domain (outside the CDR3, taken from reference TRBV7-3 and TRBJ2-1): GAGVSQTPSNKVTEKGKYVELRCDPISGHTALYWYRQSLGQGPEFLIYFQGTGAADDSGLPNDRFFAVRPEGSVSTLKIQRTERGDSAVYLCASSSAGTGYNEQFFGPGTRLTVL.

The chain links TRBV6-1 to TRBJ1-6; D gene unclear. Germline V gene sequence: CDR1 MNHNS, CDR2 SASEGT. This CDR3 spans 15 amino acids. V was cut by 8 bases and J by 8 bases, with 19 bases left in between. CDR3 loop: CASRRSRGGDSPLHF. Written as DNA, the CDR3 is TGTGCCAGCCGACGAAGCCGAGGCGGGGATTCACCCCTCCACTTT.

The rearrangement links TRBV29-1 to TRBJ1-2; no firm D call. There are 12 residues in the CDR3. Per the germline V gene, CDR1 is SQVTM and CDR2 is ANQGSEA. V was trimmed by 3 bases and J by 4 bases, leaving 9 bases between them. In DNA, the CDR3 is TGCAGCGTTGACGACGGTACCTATGGCTACACCTTC. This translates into CSVDDGTYGYTF.

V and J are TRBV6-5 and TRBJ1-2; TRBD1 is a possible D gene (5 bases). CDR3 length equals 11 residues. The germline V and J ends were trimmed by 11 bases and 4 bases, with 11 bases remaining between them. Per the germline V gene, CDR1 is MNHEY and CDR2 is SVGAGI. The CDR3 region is CAAGDPYGYTF. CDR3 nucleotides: TGTGCCGCCGGGGACCCCTATGGCTACACCTTC.